This TCR beta chain came from a study of blood T cell repertoires in COVID-19 (TCRdb year 2020). In terms of the full investigation: Collaborator samples came from the United States, Italy and Spain and covered acute and convalescent phases of COVID-19. The material from the prospective study consisted of cDNA or gDNA derived from T cells, B-cell-depleted T cells, or PBMCs. Deeply sampled blood TCRbeta repertoires from subjects exposed to, actively infected with, or recovered from COVID-19 were included in the dataset. The repertoires were released in a freely available public database intended as a resource for research on the immune response to SARS-CoV-2. The samples were drawn from two sources: the first 160 participants of the ongoing ImmuneRACE study, and 1,000 to 1,500 subjects contributed by 6 global collaborators. The sample metadata nearly always contained a de-identified subject ID, COVID-19 status, age in years and sex. HLA class I and class II types, where available, came from metadata supplied by the sample provider rather than from assay-based typing. Broad study findings and their caveats: Clinical and demographic metadata were provided uncurated, with the amount varying by source and participant.

Whole blood was collected in K2EDTA tubes by collaborating institutions according to the institutions' own protocols. For TCRbeta analysis, collaborator samples were shipped as frozen whole blood, as isolated PBMCs, or as DNA extracted from either sample type. The immunoSEQ Assay, a bias-controlled multiplex PCR, was used to amplify TCRbeta CDR3 regions from genomic DNA. In the paper's pipeline: The number of nucleated cells in each sample was estimated from the amplification of reference gene primers within the assay. To quantify the absolute abundance of each unique TCRbeta CDR3 rearrangement, sequence reads were collapsed and filtered. Productive Simpson clonality was computed per sample as the square root of Simpson's diversity index over productive rearrangements. TCRdb stores this immuneACCESS table with in-frame sequences only. Part of the clones is absent; in the studies checked, under half of the shortfall reflects unresolved V genes, and no reason is known for the rest. The DNA gave D and trimming, while V, J and clone size come from that table. Here the sample has over 100,000 clones; around 81% occur a single time. In total, the top ten clones hold approximately 4.3% of the sample.

A word on this clone: Its antigen specificity is not known. No quality values exist for individual bases; no much larger clone is one base distant.

The sample was peripheral blood. The receptor comes from a human donor in a cohort sampled during active or convalescent COVID-19.

At the DNA level, the sequence is TGTGCCAGCAGCTTCCGGGCCCGGGGGGGGGAGACCCAGTACTTC. Protein translation: CASSFRARGGETQYF. The chain joins TRBV11-2 to TRBJ2-5; 8 bases in between match TRBD2. CDR1 and CDR2 are read off the germline V gene as SGHAT and FQNNGV. The germline V and J ends show losses of 3 bases and 5 bases respectively, and no gene match explains 8 bases of the junction. From the cysteine up to the phenylalanine, the CDR3 has a length of 15 residues. The read is trimmed to its CDR3 DNA, 45 bases read in frame from base 1. The CDR3 plus the reference TRBV11-2 and TRBJ2-5 genes for the other parts give the full variable domain: EAGVAQSPRYKIIEKRQSVAFWCNPISGHATLYWYQQILGQGPKLLIQFQNNGVVDDSQLPKDRFSAERLKGVDSTLKIQPAKLEDSAVYLCASSFRARGGETQYFGPGTRLLVL.